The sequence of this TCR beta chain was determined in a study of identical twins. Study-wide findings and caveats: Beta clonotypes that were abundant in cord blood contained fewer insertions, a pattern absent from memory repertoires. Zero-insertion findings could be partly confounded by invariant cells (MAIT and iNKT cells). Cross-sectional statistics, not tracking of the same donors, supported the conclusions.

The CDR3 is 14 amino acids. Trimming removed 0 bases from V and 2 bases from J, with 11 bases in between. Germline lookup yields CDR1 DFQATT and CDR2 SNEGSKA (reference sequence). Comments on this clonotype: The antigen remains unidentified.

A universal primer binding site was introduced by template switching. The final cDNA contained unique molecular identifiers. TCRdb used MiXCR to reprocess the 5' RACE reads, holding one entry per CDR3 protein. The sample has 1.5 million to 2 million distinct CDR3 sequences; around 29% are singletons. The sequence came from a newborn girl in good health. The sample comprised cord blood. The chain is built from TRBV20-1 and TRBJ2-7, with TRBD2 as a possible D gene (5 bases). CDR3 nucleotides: TGCAGTGCTAGAGAGTGGCAGAGGGCCTACGAGCAGTACTTC. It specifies CSAREWQRAYEQYF.